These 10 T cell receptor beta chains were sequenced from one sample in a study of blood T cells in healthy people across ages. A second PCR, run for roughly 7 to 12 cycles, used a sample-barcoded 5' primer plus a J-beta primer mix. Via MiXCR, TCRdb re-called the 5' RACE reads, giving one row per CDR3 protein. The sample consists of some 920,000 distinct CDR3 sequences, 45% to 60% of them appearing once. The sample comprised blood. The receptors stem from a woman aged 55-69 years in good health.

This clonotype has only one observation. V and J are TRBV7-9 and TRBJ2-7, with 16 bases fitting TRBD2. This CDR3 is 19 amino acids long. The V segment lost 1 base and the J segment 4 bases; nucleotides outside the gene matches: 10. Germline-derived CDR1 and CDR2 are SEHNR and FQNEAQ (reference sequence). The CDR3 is CASSLDRTGLAGGTYEQYF. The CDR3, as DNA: TGTGCCAGCAGCTTAGACCGTACGGGACTAGCGGGAGGGACTTACGAGCAGTACTTC.

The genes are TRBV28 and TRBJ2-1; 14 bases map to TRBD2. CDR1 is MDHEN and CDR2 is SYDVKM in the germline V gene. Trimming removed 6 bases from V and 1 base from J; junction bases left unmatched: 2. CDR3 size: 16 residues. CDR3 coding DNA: TGTGCCAGCAGGGGACTAGCGGGAGCGTCCTACAATGAGCAGTTCTTC. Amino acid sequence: CASRGLAGASYNEQFF. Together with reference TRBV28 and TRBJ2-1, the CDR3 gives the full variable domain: DVKVTQSSRYLVKRTGEKVFLECVQDMDHENMFWYRQDPGLGLRLIYFSYDVKMKEKGDIPEGYSVSREKKERFSLILESASTNQTSMYLCASRGLAGASYNEQFFGPGTRLTVL.

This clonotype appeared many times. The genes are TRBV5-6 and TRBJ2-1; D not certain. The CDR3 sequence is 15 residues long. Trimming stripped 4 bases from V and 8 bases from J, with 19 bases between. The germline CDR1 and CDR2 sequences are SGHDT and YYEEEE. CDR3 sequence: CASSPRLRYGHEQFF. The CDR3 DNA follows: TGTGCCAGCAGCCCCAGACTTCGTTATGGCCATGAGCAGTTCTTC. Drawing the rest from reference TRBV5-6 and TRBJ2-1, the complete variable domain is DAGVTQSPTHLIKTRGQQVTLRCSPKSGHDTVSWYQQALGQGPQFIFQYYEEEERQRGNFPDRFSGHQFPNYSSELNVNALLLGDSALYLCASSPRLRYGHEQFFGPGTRLTVL.

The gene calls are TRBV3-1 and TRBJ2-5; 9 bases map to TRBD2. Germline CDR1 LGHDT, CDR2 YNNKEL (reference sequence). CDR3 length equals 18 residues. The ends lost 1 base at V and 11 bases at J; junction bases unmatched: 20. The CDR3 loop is CASSQVWLAGNVAGEQYF. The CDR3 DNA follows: TGTGCCAGCAGCCAAGTGTGGCTAGCGGGAAACGTCGCCGGGGAGCAGTACTTC.

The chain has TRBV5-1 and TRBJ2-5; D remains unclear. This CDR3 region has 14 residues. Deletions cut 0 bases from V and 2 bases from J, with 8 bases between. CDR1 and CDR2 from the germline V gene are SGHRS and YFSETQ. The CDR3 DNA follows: TGCGCCAGCAGCTTGGGGGTGGCTCAAGAGACCCAGTACTTC. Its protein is CASSLGVAQETQYF.

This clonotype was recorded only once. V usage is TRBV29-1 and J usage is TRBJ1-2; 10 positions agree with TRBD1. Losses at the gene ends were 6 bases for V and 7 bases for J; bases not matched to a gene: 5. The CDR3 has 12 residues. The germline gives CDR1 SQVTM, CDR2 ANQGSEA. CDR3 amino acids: CSVDRGTGGYTF. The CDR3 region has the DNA TGCAGCGTGGACAGGGGGACGGGTGGCTACACCTTC. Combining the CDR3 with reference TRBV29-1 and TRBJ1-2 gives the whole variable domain SAVISQKPSRDICQRGTSLTIQCQVDSQVTMMFWYRQQPGQSLTLIATANQGSEATYESGFVIDKFPISRPNLTFSTLTVSNMSPEDSSIYLCSVDRGTGGYTFGSGTRLTVV.

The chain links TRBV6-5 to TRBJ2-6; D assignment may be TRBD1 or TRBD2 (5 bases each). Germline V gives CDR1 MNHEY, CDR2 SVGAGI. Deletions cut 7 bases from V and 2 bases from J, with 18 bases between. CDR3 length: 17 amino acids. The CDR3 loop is CASTSVRGAAGANVLTF. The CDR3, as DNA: TGTGCCAGCACTTCGGTAAGGGGAGCGGCTGGGGCCAACGTCCTGACTTTC.

The DNA of the CDR3 is TGCAGTGCTAGCGGCACAGCGGGATTCACCTACGAGCAGTACTTC. Protein sequence: CSASGTAGFTYEQYF. The gene calls are TRBV20-1 and TRBJ2-7; 7 nucleotides line up with TRBD2. The CDR3 has 15 amino acids. The ends lost 3 bases at V and 2 bases at J; junction bases unmatched: 10. Germline V lookup: CDR1 DFQATT, CDR2 SNEGSKA (reference sequence).

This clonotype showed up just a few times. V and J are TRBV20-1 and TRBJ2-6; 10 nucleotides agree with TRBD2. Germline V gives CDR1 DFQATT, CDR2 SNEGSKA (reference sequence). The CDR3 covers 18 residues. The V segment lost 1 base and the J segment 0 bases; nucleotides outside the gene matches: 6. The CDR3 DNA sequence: TGCAGTGCTAGAGTGACTAGCGGGTCTGGCTCTGGGGCCAACGTCCTGACTTTC. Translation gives CSARVTSGSGSGANVLTF.

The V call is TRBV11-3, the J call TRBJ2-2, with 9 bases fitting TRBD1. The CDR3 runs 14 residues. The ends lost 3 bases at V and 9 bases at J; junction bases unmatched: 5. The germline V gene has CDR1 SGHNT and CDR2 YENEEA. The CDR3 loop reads CASSLSGTGRELFF. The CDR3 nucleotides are TGTGCCAGCAGCTTGTCCGGGACAGGGCGGGAGCTGTTTTTT.